This T cell receptor (beta chain) was obtained from a study of read filtering for tumor transcriptome and immune sequencing. From approximately 400 ng of RNA, a library with molecular barcoded alpha/delta and beta/gamma adaptors was made. TCRdb itself ran the reads through MiXCR, one entry per CDR3 protein. The sample holds 20,000 to 30,000 distinct CDR3 sequences; roughly 23% are singletons and the top ten take around 46%. About this clonotype: With a much larger clone just one base away, this may be a read error. Lacking the conserved final phenylalanine or tryptophan, this CDR3 likely reflects a read error.

This CDR3 comprises 13 residues. Germline CDR1 reads WNHNN; CDR2 reads SYGVQD (reference sequence). Germline trimming cut 5 bases from V and 7 bases from J; bases unmatched to any gene: 2. This sequence joins TRBV10-1 and TRBJ2-7; 13 nucleotides align to TRBD2. The sequencing input was a population of CD138-negative cells sorted from bone marrow. The TCR comes from a donor aged 40 or over with multiple myeloma. In DNA form, the CDR3 reads TGCGCCAGCAGTTGGACTAGCGGGGGTGAGCAGTACTCC. This translates into CASSWTSGGEQYS.